What follows are 21 T cell receptor beta chains derived from one specimen sequenced in a study of identical twins. TCRdb re-derived calls from the 5' RACE reads in MiXCR, one entry per CDR3 protein. The sample shows about 700,000 distinct CDR3 sequences, 5.5% to 6.5% of them seen only once. Specimen: naive T cells sorted from blood. Receptors were obtained from a man aged 18 to 29 in good health.

This clonotype was observed a handful of times. V usage is TRBV18 and J usage is TRBJ1-5; D is unresolved. Trimming removed 1 base from V and 5 bases from J, with 9 bases in between. CDR3 size: 14 residues. From germline, CDR1 is KGHSH and CDR2 LQKENI. CDR3 bases: TGTGCCAGCTCACCACGCGGGGAGGATCAGCCCCAGCATTTT. Translation: CASSPRGEDQPQHF.

This clonotype has just a few counts. This sequence joins TRBV7-8 and TRBJ2-1; 13 nucleotides agree with TRBD2. The CDR3 sequence is 17 residues long. Trimming at V came to 1 base and at J to 10 bases, leaving 10 bases not matched to a gene. Per germline, CDR1 SGHVS and CDR2 FQNEAQ. As DNA, the CDR3 is TGTGCCAGCAGCTTAGGGGTAGGACTAGCGGGAGAAAGAGAGCAGTTCTTC. It encodes CASSLGVGLAGEREQFF.

This clonotype has ten or more counts. The rearrangement uses TRBV29-1 and TRBJ2-5; D possibly corresponds to TRBD1 (6 bases). This CDR3 is built from 14 residues. Germline CDR1 and CDR2: SQVTM and ANQGSEA. Trimming cost V 0 bases and J 3 bases, with 11 bases left between them. CDR3 bases: TGCAGCGTTGAAGACAGGCAGGGGAAAGAGACCCAGTACTTC. It codes for CSVEDRQGKETQYF.

This clonotype was detected ten times or more. The J gene is TRBJ2-4, the V gene TRBV20-1; no firm D call. CDR1 DFQATT and CDR2 SNEGSKA come from the germline V gene (reference sequence). This CDR3 has 15 amino acids. Trimming pared 0 bases from V and 7 bases from J, leaving 16 bases between. The CDR3 DNA reads as TGCAGTGCTAGAGATCCCACGGCAATGATTAACATTCAGTACTTC. Its translation is CSARDPTAMINIQYF.

This clonotype was recorded at least ten times. The genes are TRBV13 and TRBJ2-7; 7 bases map to TRBD1. With 1 base clipped from V and 7 bases from J, the junction kept 13 bases outside the gene matches. The CDR3 contains 16 residues. Germline V gene lookup returns CDR1 PRHDT and CDR2 FYEKMQ (reference sequence). The CDR3 coding sequence is TGTGCCAGCAGCTTAGAATGTCGCGACAGGGATTGTGAGCAGTACTTC. This codes for CASSLECRDRDCEQYF. The full variable domain, in which reference TRBV13 and TRBJ2-7 provide the parts outside the CDR3, is AAGVIQSPRHLIKEKRETATLKCYPIPRHDTVYWYQQGPGQDPQFLISFYEKMQSDKGSIPDRFSAQQFSDYHSELNMSSLELGDSALYFCASSLECRDRDCEQYFGPGTRLTVT.

This clonotype was seen repeatedly, ten times or more. The chain joins TRBV7-2 to TRBJ2-3; 8 bases match TRBD2. Germline V gene sequence: CDR1 SGHTA, CDR2 FQGNSA. V was clipped by 1 base and J by 8 bases; unmatched bases: 5. CDR3 length equals 14 residues. For the CDR3, the DNA is TGTGCCAGCAGCTTAGAGGGACTAGTGTCTACGCAGTATTTT. Amino acid sequence: CASSLEGLVSTQYF. Using reference TRBV7-2 and TRBJ2-3 for the parts outside the CDR3, the full variable domain is GAGVSQSPSNKVTEKGKDVELRCDPISGHTALYWYRQSLGQGLEFLIYFQGNSAPDKSGLPSDRFSAERTGGSVSTLTIQRTQQEDSAVYLCASSLEGLVSTQYFGPGTRLTVL.

This clonotype was observed many times. The junction shows a germline mismatch at one end, possibly a read error. This sequence joins TRBV12-3 or TRBV12-4 and TRBJ1-2; D gene ambiguous. CDR3 length: 12 amino acids. Here the CDR3 reads CASSLMALDAIF. The CDR3 region has the DNA TGTGCCAGCAGTCTCATGGCCTTAGACGCGATCTTC.

The gene calls are TRBV7-8 and TRBJ1-1; 7 bases map to TRBD1. CDR1 SGHVS and CDR2 FQNEAQ come from the germline V gene. The CDR3 covers 15 residues. J gave up 5 bases and V 5 bases, and 11 bases lay outside the gene matches. The CDR3 spells CASSKRTGEGTEAFF. The CDR3 coding sequence is TGTGCCAGCAGCAAGAGAACAGGGGAGGGGACTGAAGCTTTCTTT. The complete variable domain, with remaining parts taken from reference TRBV7-8 and TRBJ1-1, reads GAGVSQSPRYKVAKRGQDVALRCDPISGHVSLFWYQQALGQGPEFLTYFQNEAQLDKSGLPSDRFFAERPEGSVSTLKIQRTQQEDSAVYLCASSKRTGEGTEAFFGQGTRLTVV.

In this sample, this clonotype turned up a few times. J is TRBJ1-1 and V is TRBV10-3; 7 bases align to TRBD1. The length of the CDR3 is 12 residues. Trimming took 4 bases from V and 7 from J; bases not matched to a gene: 3. Germline V lookup: CDR1 ENHRY, CDR2 SYGVKD. The CDR3 nucleotides are TGTGCCATCAGTGCTGGGACAGATGAAGCTTTCTTT. This translates into CAISAGTDEAFF.

In its sample, this clonotype was seen a few times. This rearrangement joins TRBV20-1 to TRBJ2-5, with D hard to call. Germline V gene data show CDR1 as DFQATT and CDR2 as SNEGSKA (reference sequence). With 3 bases removed from V and 1 base from J, the gap between germline ends came to 9 bases. The CDR3 runs 13 residues. CDR3 sequence reads: CSARRRPQETQYF. Here the CDR3 DNA reads TGCAGTGCTAGGCGGCGGCCCCAAGAGACCCAGTACTTC.

This clonotype came up many times. This sequence joins TRBV21-1 and TRBJ2-7; the D call TRBD1 from the table was never checked on the DNA. TRBV21-1 is an annotated pseudogene. The CDR3 length is 14 residues. CDR3 sequence: CASSKGDRGFEQYV. The CDR3 DNA reads as TGTGCCAGCAGCAAGGGGGACAGGGGATTCGAGCAGTACGTC.

The chain combines TRBV5-1 with TRBJ2-1, with TRBD2 matching over 7 bases. The J segment lost 7 bases and the V segment lost 4 bases, leaving 14 bases of the junction unmatched. From germline, CDR1 is SGHRS and CDR2 YFSETQ. The length of the CDR3 is 16 residues. Written as DNA, the CDR3 is TGCGCCAGCAGCCCGGGGGGTTGGCGGACAAGTAATGAGCAGTTCTTC. This translates into CASSPGGWRTSNEQFF.

Only a few counts were recorded for this clonotype. The chain carries TRBV11-2 and TRBJ2-1; maybe TRBD2 (7 bases). The CDR3 runs to 18 residues. Trimming cost V 4 bases and J 3 bases, with 22 bases left between them. The germline CDR1 and CDR2 sequences are SGHAT and FQNNGV. The CDR3 nucleotides read TGTGCCAGCAGCTCTAGGGGGGGGAGGGGTTGGGGCTACAATGAGCAGTTCTTC. Translation gives CASSSRGGRGWGYNEQFF.

This clonotype showed up just a few times. The chain uses TRBV3-1 and TRBJ2-2; no reliable D call. Germline V lookup: CDR1 LGHDT, CDR2 YNNKEL (reference sequence). The CDR3 extends over 14 amino acids. Trimming cost V 4 bases and J 6 bases, with 12 bases left between them. The CDR3 spells CASSPRVSAGELFF. The CDR3 nucleotides are TGTGCCAGCAGCCCTAGGGTATCCGCCGGGGAGCTGTTTTTT.

The table lists this clonotype with many counts. The chain uses TRBV5-1 and TRBJ2-3; 7 nucleotides match TRBD1. Losses at the gene ends were 2 bases for V and 0 bases for J; bases not matched to a gene: 3. CDR3 length equals 15 residues. CDR1 is SGHRS and CDR2 is YFSETQ in the germline V gene. The CDR3 is CASSLPGQSTDTQYF. The CDR3 nucleotides are TGCGCCAGCAGCTTACCGGGACAGAGCACAGATACGCAGTATTTT.

At least ten counts were recorded for this clonotype. This sequence joins TRBV27 and TRBJ2-2; unclear D gene. The CDR3 spans 12 residues. Deletions cut 5 bases from V and 6 bases from J, with 7 bases between. Germline V gene sequence: CDR1 MNHEY, CDR2 SMNVEV (reference sequence). CDR3 sequence: CASSRLPGELFF. DNA of the CDR3: TGTGCCAGCAGTCGCCTTCCCGGGGAGCTGTTTTTT.

Many counts were recorded for this clonotype. The J gene is TRBJ1-1, the V gene TRBV27, with a weak D call TRBD1 (6 bases). The ends were cut back, 6 bases at V and 10 bases at J, with 12 bases in the middle. This CDR3 region has 11 residues. In germline, CDR1 is MNHEY, CDR2 SMNVEV (reference sequence). The CDR3 reads CASSQQGSAFF. CDR3 nucleotides: TGTGCCAGCAGCCAACAGGGTTCAGCTTTCTTT.

This clonotype was picked up many times. CDR3 in DNA: TGTGCCACCAGTGATTCCGGGACAGGCTCACGGCCCCAGCATTTT. Translation gives CATSDSGTGSRPQHF. V usage is TRBV24-1 and J usage is TRBJ1-5, with TRBD1 identical over 8 bases. The CDR3 is 15 amino acids. Unmatched junction bases numbered 8, after V lost 2 bases and J lost 9 bases. Germline V gene lookup returns CDR1 KGHDR and CDR2 SFDVKD.

This clonotype was seen many times. The chain has TRBV4-1 and TRBJ1-2; tentative D call: TRBD1 (5 bases). This CDR3 contains 15 residues. The germline V gene has CDR1 MGHRA and CDR2 YSYEKL. V lost 3 bases, J lost 6 bases, and 17 bases lay in between. CDR3 DNA: TGCGCCAGCAGCCATTCGCCGGGACCTTTGGATGGCTACACCTTC. Translated: CASSHSPGPLDGYTF.

In this sample, this clonotype turned up many times. This chain links TRBV7-9 with TRBJ2-7; 10 positions agree with TRBD2. Germline CDR1 reads SEHNR; CDR2 reads FQNEAQ (reference sequence). V was pared by 5 bases and J by 7 bases, with 8 bases of the junction left unmatched. The CDR3 runs 14 residues. CDR3 sequence: CASSKLAGEEEQYV. Here the CDR3 DNA reads TGTGCCAGCAGCAAGCTAGCGGGAGAGGAAGAGCAGTACGTC.

This clonotype showed up many times. V and J are TRBV29-1 and TRBJ1-1; 10 bases fit TRBD1. The trim removed 5 bases at V and 0 bases at J, leaving 3 bases unmatched. Looked up from germline, CDR1 is SQVTM and CDR2 is ANQGSEA. The length of the CDR3 is 14 residues. Here the CDR3 DNA reads TGCAGCGTTCTGACAGGGGGCATGAACACTGAAGCTTTCTTT. Its protein product is CSVLTGGMNTEAFF.